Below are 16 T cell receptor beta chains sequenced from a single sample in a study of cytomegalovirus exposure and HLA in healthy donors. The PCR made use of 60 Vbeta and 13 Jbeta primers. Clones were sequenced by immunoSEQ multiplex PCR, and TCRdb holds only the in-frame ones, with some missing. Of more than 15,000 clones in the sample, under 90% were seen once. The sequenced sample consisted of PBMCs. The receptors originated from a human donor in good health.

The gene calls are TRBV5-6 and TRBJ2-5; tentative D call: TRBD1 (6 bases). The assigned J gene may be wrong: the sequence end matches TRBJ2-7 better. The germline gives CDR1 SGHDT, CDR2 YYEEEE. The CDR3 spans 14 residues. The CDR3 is CASSLGTGNYEQYF. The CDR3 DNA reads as TGTGCCAGCAGCTTGGGAACAGGGAACTACGAGCAGTACTTC.

Written as DNA, the CDR3 is TGCGCCAGCAGCTTGGAGGCGGGAGCGTCCTACGAGCAGTACTTC. Its protein is CASSLEAGASYEQYF. V usage is TRBV5-1 and J usage is TRBJ2-7, with 7 bases aligning to TRBD2. Germline loops: CDR1 SGHRS, CDR2 YFSETQ. V lost 0 bases, J lost 1 base, and 4 bases stayed unmatched. The CDR3 totals 15 residues.

CDR3 residues: CGDRELSLGPTDTQYF. For the CDR3, the DNA is TGCGGAGACAGGGAATTGTCGTTGGGCCCCACAGATACGCAGTATTTT. V gene TRBV23-1 combines with J gene TRBJ2-3, with 7 bases identical to TRBD1. TRBV23-1 falls under the ORF class, with uncertain function. CDR3 size: 16 residues.

CDR3 DNA sequence: TGTGCCAGCAGCGTTCAGGATGTAGAGAACACTGAAGCTTTCTTT. Translating gives CASSVQDVENTEAFF. This rearrangement joins TRBV9 to TRBJ1-1, with D unresolved. CDR1 is SGDLS and CDR2 is YYNGEE in the germline V gene. Between the trimmed V and J ends, which lost 2 bases and 1 base, there was a span of 12 bases. CDR3 size: 15 residues.

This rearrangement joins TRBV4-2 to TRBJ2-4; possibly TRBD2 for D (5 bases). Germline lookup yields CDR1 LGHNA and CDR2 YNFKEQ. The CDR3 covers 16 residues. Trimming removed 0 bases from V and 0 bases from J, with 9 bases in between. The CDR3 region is CASSQDKRKAKNIQYF. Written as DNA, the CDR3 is TGTGCCAGCAGCCAAGATAAGCGGAAAGCCAAAAACATTCAGTACTTC.

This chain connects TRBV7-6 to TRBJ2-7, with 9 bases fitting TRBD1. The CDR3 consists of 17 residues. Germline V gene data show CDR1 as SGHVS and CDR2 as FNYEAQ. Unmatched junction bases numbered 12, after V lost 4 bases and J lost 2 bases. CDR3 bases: TGTGCCAGCAGCTCGTCGACGTCGTGGACAGGGGCCTACGAGCAGTACTTC. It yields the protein CASSSSTSWTGAYEQYF.

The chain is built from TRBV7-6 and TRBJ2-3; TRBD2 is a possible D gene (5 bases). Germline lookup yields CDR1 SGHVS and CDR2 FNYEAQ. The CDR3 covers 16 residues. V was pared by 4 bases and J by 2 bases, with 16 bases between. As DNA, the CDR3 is TGTGCCAGCAGCTCACTGCCCCTGGGAGCCACAGATACGCAGTATTTT. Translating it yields CASSSLPLGATDTQYF.

The CDR3 sequence is CAHVDERNEKLFF. DNA of the CDR3: TGTGCCCACGTCGACGAGCGCAATGAAAAACTGTTTTTT. V is TRBV27 and J is TRBJ1-4; D remains unclear. This CDR3 spans 13 amino acids. Germline V CDR1 and CDR2: MNHEY, SMNVEV (reference sequence). Deletions cut 11 bases from V and 5 bases from J, with 15 bases between.

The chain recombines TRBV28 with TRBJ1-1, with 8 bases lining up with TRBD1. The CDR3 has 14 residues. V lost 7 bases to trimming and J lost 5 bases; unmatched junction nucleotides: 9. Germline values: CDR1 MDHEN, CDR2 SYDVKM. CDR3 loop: CASTPTGARTEAFF. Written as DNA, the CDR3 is TGTGCCAGCACCCCGACAGGGGCAAGAACTGAAGCTTTCTTT.

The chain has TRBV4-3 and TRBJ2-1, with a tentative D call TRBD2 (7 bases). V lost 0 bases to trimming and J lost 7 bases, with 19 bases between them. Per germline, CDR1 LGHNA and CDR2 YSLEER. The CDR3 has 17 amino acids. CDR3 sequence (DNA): TGCGCCAGCAGCCAAGATCGTCCGGGGGGCGAATCGAATGAGCAGTTCTTC. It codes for CASSQDRPGGESNEQFF.

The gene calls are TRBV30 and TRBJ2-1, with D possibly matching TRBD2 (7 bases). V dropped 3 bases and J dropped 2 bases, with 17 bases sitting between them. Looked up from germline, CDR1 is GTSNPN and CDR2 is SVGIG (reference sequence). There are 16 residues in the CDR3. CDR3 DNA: TGTGCCTGGAGCCCCGGGGGCGGGAGTCCCTACAATGAGCAGTTCTTC. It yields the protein CAWSPGGGSPYNEQFF.

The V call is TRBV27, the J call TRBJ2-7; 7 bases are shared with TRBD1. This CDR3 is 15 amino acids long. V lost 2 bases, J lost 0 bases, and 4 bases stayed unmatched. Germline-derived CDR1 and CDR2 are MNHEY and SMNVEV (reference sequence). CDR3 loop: CASSLRAGGSYEQYF. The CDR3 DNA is TGTGCCAGCAGTTTAAGGGCAGGGGGCTCCTACGAGCAGTACTTC.

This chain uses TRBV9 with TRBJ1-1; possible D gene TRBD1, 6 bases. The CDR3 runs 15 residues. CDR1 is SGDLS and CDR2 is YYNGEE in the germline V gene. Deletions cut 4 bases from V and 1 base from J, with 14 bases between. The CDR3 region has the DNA TGTGCCAGCAGCCCCCCCGGGACAACGAACACTGAAGCTTTCTTT. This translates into CASSPPGTTNTEAFF.

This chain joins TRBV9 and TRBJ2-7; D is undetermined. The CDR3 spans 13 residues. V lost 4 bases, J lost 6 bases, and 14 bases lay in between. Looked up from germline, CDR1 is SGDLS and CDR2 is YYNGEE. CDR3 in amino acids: CASSPSEASEQYF. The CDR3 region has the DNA TGTGCCAGCAGCCCGAGCGAGGCCTCCGAGCAGTACTTC. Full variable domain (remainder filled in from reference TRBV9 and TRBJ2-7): DSGVTQTPKHLITATGQRVTLRCSPRSGDLSVYWYQQSLDQGLQFLIQYYNGEERAKGNILERFSAQQFPDLHSELNLSSLELGDSALYFCASSPSEASEQYFGPGTRLTVT.

The CDR3 nucleotides are TGCGCCAGCACGGGGCAGGGGGCTAACAATGAGCAGTTCTTC. Translated, it gives CASTGQGANNEQFF. V is TRBV5-1 and J is TRBJ2-1; 8 nucleotides line up with TRBD1. CDR1 is SGHRS and CDR2 is YFSETQ in the germline V gene. The J segment lost 5 bases and the V segment lost 6 bases, leaving 7 bases of the junction unmatched. The CDR3 contains 14 residues. Full variable domain (outside the CDR3, taken from reference TRBV5-1 and TRBJ2-1): KAGVTQTPRYLIKTRGQQVTLSCSPISGHRSVSWYQQTPGQGLQFLFEYFSETQRNKGNFPGRFSGRQFSNSRSEMNVSTLELGDSALYLCASTGQGANNEQFFGPGTRLTVL.

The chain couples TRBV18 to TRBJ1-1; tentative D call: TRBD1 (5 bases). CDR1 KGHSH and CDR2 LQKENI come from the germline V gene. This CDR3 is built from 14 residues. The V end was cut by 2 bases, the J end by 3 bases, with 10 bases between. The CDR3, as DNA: TGTGCCAGCTCACCATCAGGGTTGGACACTGAAGCTTTCTTT. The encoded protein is CASSPSGLDTEAFF.